Here is one T cell receptor (beta chain) with its context. Its antigen is undetermined. The sample is drawn from a study of cytomegalovirus exposure and HLA in healthy donors. Study at large: The platform used for the 120 validation repertoires matched that of the 666 first-cohort repertoires, a later analysis reported. Study-wide results and limits: The investigators catalogued about 170 TCR beta chains as cytomegalovirus-associated.

Measured with immunoSEQ multiplex PCR; TCRdb has only the in-frame clones, and not every one. Of 150,000 to 200,000 clones in the sample, approximately 85% were seen once. The germline gives CDR1 WSHSY, CDR2 SAAADI. Trimming removed 3 bases at V and 9 bases at J, with 9 bases between. CDR3 length: 13 amino acids. The sample taken for sequencing was PBMCs. This receptor was identified in a woman aged 18-29 years in good health and CMV-seronegative. V and J are TRBV10-2 and TRBJ1-6; TRBD1 is a possible D gene (5 bases). The CDR3 protein is CASSDRVGSPLHF. The CDR3 bases are TGCGCCAGCAGTGACAGGGTTGGTTCACCCCTCCACTTT.